The sequence of this T cell receptor (beta chain) was determined in a study of blood T cell repertoires in COVID-19. Study-level background: There were acute and convalescent COVID-19 samples, and they came from the United States, Italy and Spain. The analysed material was cDNA or gDNA that came from T cells, B-cell-depleted T cells, or PBMCs.

Produced via immunoSEQ multiplex PCR; TCRdb's table is partial and in-frame only. The sample holds a few hundred thousand clones, roughly 90% seen once. Recovery among Cohort 3 donors was established by two negative PCRs, clearance, or symptom resolution. The CDR3 is 17 amino acids. V shed 3 bases, J shed 0 bases, and the junction held 5 bases outside the gene matches. The V gene's germline CDR1 is SEHNR and CDR2 FQNEAQ (reference sequence). The sequence came from a woman in her thirties who had recovered from COVID-19. Sequenced sample: PBMCs or T cells enriched from blood (not recorded which). The chain employs TRBV7-9 and TRBJ2-7; 13 bases are shared with TRBD2. The CDR3 DNA is TGTGCCAGCAGCTTTTCCGGGACTAGCGGGATCTCCTACGAGCAGTACTTC. Encoded protein: CASSFSGTSGISYEQYF. Complete variable domain (other parts from reference TRBV7-9 and TRBJ2-7): DTGVSQNPRHKITKRGQNVTFRCDPISEHNRLYWYRQTLGQGPEFLTYFQNEAQLEKSRLLSDRFSAERPKGSFSTLEIQRTEQGDSAMYLCASSFSGTSGISYEQYFGPGTRLTVT.